This TCR beta chain appears in the sequencing data of a study of beta chain features in type 1 diabetes. Findings and caveats of the study: Shorter TCRB CDR3s, moderately but significantly so, marked every one of the four CD4+ subsets in Type 1 diabetes patients.

Concerning this clone: Its antigen is not identified.

By way of CD45RO/CCR7/CD25/CD127/CD95/CD27, the CD4+ regulatory, stem cell-like memory, central memory and naive cells were sorted. Germline V gene lookup returns CDR1 SNHLY and CDR2 FYNNEI. CDR3 length equals 11 residues. V shed 4 bases and J shed 4 bases, with 2 bases lying between them. The authors reverse transcribed all of the isolated RNA, so sequencing captured expressed TCRB transcripts. This table comes from immunoSEQ multiplex PCR, and its TCRdb copy is limited to in-frame clones, with some not included. The sample consists of 130,000 to 150,000 clones, less than 15% of them appearing once.

The gene calls are TRBV2 and TRBJ2-1; D call uncertain. The sample taken for sequencing was central memory CD4+ T cells from blood. This sequence was found in a man younger than 30 with type 1 diabetes. For the CDR3, the DNA is TGTGCCAGCAGTGGGTACAATGAGCAGTTCTTC. This sequence encodes CASSGYNEQFF.